The following is a T cell receptor beta chain sequence with its context. The data derive from a study of T cells after yellow fever vaccination. TCRdb reanalysed the 5' RACE reads using MiXCR and keeps one entry per CDR3 protein. The sample gives just over 250,000 distinct CDR3 sequences, approximately 5.2% of which show up once; around 3.5% is in the top ten. From germline, CDR1 is GTSNPN and CDR2 SVGIG (reference sequence). This CDR3 is built from 14 residues. The V and J ends lost 7 bases and 1 base respectively, with 13 bases between them. The sample was CD4+ T cells sorted from PBMCs, taken on the day of the yellow fever booster vaccination. The sequence was obtained from a man younger than 30 who received the YFV17D yellow fever vaccine. V is TRBV30 and J is TRBJ2-2; tentatively, D is TRBD1 (5 bases). The CDR3 nucleotides read TGTGCCTACAGAAGGGGCATGAACACCGGGGAGCTGTTTTTT. It specifies CAYRRGMNTGELFF.